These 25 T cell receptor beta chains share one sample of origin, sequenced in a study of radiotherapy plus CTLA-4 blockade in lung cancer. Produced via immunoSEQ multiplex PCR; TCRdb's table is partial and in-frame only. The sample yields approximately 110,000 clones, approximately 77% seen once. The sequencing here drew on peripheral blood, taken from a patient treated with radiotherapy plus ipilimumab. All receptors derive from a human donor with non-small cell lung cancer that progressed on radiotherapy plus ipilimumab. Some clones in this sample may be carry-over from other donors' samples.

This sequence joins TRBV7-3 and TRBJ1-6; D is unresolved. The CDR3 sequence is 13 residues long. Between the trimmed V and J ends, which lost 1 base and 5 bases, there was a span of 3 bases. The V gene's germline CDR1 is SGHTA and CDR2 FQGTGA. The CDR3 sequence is CASSLIHNSPLHF. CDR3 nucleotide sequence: TGTGCCAGCAGCTTAATTCATAATTCACCCCTCCACTTT.

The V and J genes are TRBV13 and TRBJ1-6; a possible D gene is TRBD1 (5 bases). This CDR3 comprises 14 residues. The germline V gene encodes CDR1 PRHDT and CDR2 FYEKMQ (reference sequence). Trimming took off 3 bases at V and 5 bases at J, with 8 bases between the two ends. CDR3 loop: CASSFGRDNSPLHF. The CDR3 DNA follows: TGTGCCAGCAGCTTTGGCAGGGATAATTCACCCCTCCACTTT.

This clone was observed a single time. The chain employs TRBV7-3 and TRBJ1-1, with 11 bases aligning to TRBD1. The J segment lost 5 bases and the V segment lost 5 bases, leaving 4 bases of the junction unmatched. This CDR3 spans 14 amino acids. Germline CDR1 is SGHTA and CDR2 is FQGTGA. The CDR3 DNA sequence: TGTGCCAGCAGCCGGGACAGGGGGATGACTGAAGCTTTCTTT. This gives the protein CASSRDRGMTEAFF. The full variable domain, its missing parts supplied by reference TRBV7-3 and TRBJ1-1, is GAGVSQTPSNKVTEKGKYVELRCDPISGHTALYWYRQSLGQGPEFLIYFQGTGAADDSGLPNDRFFAVRPEGSVSTLKIQRTERGDSAVYLCASSRDRGMTEAFFGQGTRLTVV.

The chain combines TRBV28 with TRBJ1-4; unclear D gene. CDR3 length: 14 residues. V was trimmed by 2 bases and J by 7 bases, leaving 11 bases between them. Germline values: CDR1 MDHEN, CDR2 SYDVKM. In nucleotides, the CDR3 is TGTGCCAGCAGTTTACACACCCTAGGTGAAAAACTGTTTTTT. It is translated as CASSLHTLGEKLFF.

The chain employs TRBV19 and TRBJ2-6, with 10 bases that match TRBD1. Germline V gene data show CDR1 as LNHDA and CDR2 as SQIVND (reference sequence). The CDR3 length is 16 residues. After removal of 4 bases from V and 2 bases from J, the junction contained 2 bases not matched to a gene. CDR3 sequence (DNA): TGTGCCAGTAGTAGACAGGGGGCGACTGGGGCCAACGTCCTGACTTTC. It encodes CASSRQGATGANVLTF.

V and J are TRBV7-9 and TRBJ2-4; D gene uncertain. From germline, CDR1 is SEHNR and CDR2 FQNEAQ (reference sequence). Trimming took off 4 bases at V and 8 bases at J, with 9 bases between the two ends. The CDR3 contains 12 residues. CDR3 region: CASSSRGDIQYF. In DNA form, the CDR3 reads TGTGCCAGCAGCTCCCGTGGGGACATTCAGTACTTC.

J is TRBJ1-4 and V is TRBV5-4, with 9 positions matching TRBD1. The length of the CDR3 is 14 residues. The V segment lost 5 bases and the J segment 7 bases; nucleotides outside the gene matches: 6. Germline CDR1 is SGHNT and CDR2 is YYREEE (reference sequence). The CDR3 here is CASRRDRDGEKLFF. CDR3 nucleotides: TGTGCCAGCAGGAGGGACAGGGACGGTGAAAAACTGTTTTTT.

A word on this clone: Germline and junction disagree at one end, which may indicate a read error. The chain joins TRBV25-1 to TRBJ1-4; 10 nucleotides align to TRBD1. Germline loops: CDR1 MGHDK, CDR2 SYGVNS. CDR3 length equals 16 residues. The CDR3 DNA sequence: TGTACCAGCAGTGGGGGCAAGACAGGGGGCTATGAAAAACTGTTTTTT. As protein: CTSSGGKTGGYEKLFF. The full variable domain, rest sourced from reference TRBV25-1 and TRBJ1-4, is EADIYQTPRYLVIGTGKKITLECSQTMGHDKMYWYQQDPGMELHLIHYSYGVNSTEKGDLSSESTVSRIRTEHFPLTLESARPSHTSQYLCTSSGGKTGGYEKLFFGSGTQLSVL.

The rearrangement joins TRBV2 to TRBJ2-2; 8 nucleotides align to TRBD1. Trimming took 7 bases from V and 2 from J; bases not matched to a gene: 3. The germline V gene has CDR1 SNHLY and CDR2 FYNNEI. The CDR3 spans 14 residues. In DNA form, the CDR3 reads TGTGCCAGCACCGGACAGGGAAACACCGGGGAGCTGTTTTTT. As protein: CASTGQGNTGELFF.

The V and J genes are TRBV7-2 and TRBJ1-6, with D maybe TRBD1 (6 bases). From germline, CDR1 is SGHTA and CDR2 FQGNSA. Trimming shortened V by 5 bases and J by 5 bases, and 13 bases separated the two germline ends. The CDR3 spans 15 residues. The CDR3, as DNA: TGTGCCAGCAGCAGGGGGGGCATAGATAATTCACCCCTCCACTTT. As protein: CASSRGGIDNSPLHF. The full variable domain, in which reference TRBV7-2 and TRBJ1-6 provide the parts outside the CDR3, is GAGVSQSPSNKVTEKGKDVELRCDPISGHTALYWYRQSLGQGLEFLIYFQGNSAPDKSGLPSDRFSAERTGGSVSTLTIQRTQQEDSAVYLCASSRGGIDNSPLHFGNGTRLTVT.

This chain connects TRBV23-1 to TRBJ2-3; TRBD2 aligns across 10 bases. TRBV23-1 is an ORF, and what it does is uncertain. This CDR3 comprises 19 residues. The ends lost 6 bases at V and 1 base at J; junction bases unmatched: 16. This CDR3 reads CASRGRRASGGWGTDTQYF. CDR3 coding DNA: TGCGCCAGCAGAGGGAGGAGGGCTAGCGGGGGCTGGGGCACAGATACGCAGTATTTT.

CDR3: CASSQGSAETQYF. In nucleotides, the CDR3 is TGTGCCAGCAGTCAGGGATCTGCCGAGACCCAGTACTTC. V is TRBV7-3 and J is TRBJ2-5, with a weak D call TRBD1 (5 bases). The CDR3 loop spans 13 amino acids. Trimming removed 6 bases from V and 5 bases from J, with 13 bases in between. CDR1 SGHTA and CDR2 FQGTGA come from the germline V gene.

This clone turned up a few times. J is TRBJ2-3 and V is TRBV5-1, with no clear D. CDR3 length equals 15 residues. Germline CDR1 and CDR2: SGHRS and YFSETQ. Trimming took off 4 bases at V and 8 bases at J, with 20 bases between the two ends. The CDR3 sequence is CASSPPGGEHRTQYF. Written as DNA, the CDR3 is TGCGCCAGCAGCCCCCCCGGTGGGGAACATCGTACGCAGTATTTT.

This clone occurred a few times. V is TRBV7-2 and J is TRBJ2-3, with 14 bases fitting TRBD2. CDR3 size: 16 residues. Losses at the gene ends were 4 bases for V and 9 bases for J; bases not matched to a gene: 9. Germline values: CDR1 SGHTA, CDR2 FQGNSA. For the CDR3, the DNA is TGTGCCAGCAGCTCCTCCACCGGGACTAGCGGGAGAACGCAGTATTTT. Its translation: CASSSSTGTSGRTQYF.

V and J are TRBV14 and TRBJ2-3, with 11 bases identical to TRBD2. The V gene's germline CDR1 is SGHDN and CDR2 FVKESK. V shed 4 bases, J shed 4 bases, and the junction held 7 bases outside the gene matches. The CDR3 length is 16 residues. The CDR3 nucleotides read TGTGCCAGCAGCCGTACTAGCGGGGGATTGGCAGATACGCAGTATTTT. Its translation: CASSRTSGGLADTQYF.

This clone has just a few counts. CDR3 sequence (DNA): TGTGCCAGTACCCCATGGGCCAATAGCAATCAGCCCCAGCATTTT. Its protein is CASTPWANSNQPQHF. V and J are TRBV19 and TRBJ1-5; D remains ambiguous. CDR1 is LNHDA, CDR2 SQIVND, per germline (reference sequence). Trimming took 7 bases from V and 0 from J, leaving 13 bases between them. The CDR3 totals 15 residues.

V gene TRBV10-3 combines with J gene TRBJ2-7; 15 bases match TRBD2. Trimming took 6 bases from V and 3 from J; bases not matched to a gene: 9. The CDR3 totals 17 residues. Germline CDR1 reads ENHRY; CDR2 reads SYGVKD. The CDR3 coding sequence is TGTGCCATCAGACAAAGGGGACTAGCGGGGGGAGTCTACGAGCAGTACTTC. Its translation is CAIRQRGLAGGVYEQYF.

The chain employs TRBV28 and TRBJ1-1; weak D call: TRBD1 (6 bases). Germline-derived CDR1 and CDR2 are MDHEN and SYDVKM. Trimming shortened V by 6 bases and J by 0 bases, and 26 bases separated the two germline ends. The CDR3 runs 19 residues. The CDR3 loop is CASRIRTSGANFLNTEAFF. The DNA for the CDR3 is TGTGCCAGCAGGATTCGAACGTCAGGGGCGAATTTTTTGAACACTGAAGCTTTCTTT.

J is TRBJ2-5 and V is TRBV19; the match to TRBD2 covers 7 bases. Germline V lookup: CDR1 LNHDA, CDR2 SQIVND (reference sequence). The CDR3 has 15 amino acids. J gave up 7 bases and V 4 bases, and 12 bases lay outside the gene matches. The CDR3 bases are TGTGCCAGTAGTACGTCGGGACTATTTGTGGGGACCCAGTACTTC. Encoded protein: CASSTSGLFVGTQYF.

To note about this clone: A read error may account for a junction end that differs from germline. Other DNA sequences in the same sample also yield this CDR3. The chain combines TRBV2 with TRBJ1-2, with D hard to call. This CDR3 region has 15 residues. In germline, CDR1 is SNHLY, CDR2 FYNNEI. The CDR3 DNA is TGCGCCAGCAGTGTTTTTCCGACTGGAAACAATGGCTACACCTTC. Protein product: CASSVFPTGNNGYTF.

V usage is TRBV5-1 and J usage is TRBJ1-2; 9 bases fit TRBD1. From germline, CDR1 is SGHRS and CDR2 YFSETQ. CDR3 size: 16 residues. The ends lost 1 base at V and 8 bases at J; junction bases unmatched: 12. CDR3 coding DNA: TGCGCCAGCAGCTTGTCGTCGGGACAGGGTACGGGAGGCTACACCTTC. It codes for CASSLSSGQGTGGYTF.

The CDR3 DNA sequence: TGTGCCAGCAACGACTACAGGGGTGTAGAGACCCAGTACTTC. The encoded protein is CASNDYRGVETQYF. The chain couples TRBV7-6 to TRBJ2-5; TRBD1 matches at 7 bases. V gave up 7 bases and J gave up 4 bases; unmatched junction bases: 9. Per germline, CDR1 SGHVS and CDR2 FNYEAQ. This CDR3 spans 14 amino acids.

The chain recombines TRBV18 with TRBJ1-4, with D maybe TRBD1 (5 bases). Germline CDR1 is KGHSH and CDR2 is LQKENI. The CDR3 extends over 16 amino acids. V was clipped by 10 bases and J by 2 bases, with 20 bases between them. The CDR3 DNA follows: TGTGCCACCCCCATAGTGATTGGGGCCACTAATGAAAAACTGTTTTTT. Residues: CATPIVIGATNEKLFF.

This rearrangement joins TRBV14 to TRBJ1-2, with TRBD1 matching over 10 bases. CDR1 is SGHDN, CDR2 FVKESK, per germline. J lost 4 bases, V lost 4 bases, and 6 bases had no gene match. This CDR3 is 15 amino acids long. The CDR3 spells CASSLRTGGLYGYTF. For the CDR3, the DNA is TGTGCCAGCAGCCTACGGACAGGGGGTCTCTATGGCTACACCTTC.

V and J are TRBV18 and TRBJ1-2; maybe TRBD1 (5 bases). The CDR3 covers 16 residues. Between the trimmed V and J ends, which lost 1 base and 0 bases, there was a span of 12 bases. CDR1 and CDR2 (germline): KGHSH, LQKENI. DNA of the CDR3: TGTGCCAGCTCACCACGGTCAGGGCTATCTAACTATGGCTACACCTTC. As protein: CASSPRSGLSNYGYTF.